One T cell receptor (beta chain) is described in this entry. As yet, its antigen is unknown. These data belong to a study of CD8+CD57+ T cells in acquired aplastic anemia. In the study overall: The sorted CD4+ and CD8+ cells yielded an average around 3.2 ug of DNA. Study-level points and caveats: Between the patient and control groups, CD8+ Simpson's diversity did not differ significantly.

Germline loops: CDR1 DFQATT, CDR2 SNEGSKA (reference sequence). This CDR3 spans 12 amino acids. Trimming took 3 bases from V and 7 from J, leaving 13 bases between them. Sequencing involved patients with CD8+CD57+ cell expansion previously shown by flow cytometry. In all patients, the disease was severe acquired aplastic anemia. Each patient gave a blood sample that was collected before any therapy had been received. Template material for TCR beta VDJ and CDR3 profiling consisted of genomic DNA. One entry per CDR3 protein results from TCRdb running MiXCR on the reads. The sample records some 200,000 distinct CDR3 sequences, less than 60% being singletons.

The sequencing sample was made of sorted CD4+, CD8+, or CD8+CD57+ T cells (not recorded which) from PBMCs. The chain uses TRBV20-1 and TRBJ2-7, with D perhaps matching TRBD2 (5 bases). The source of this sequence is a human donor with aplastic anemia. The CDR3 sequence is CSASLGVGEQYF. The CDR3 bases are TGCAGTGCTAGCCTCGGGGTTGGGGAGCAGTACTTC.